This TCR beta chain is from a study of cytomegalovirus exposure and HLA in healthy donors. From germline, CDR1 is MGHRA and CDR2 YSYEKL. The CDR3 is 20 residues long. Trimming cost V 1 base and J 8 bases; bases outside gene matches: 15. The study ran its PCR with 60 Vbeta and 13 Jbeta primers. TCRdb's table, derived via immunoSEQ multiplex PCR, lists solely in-frame clones and lacks some. The repertoire holds roughly 100,000 clones, with roughly 73% as singletons. The sequenced sample consisted of PBMCs. This receptor was identified in a woman aged 40 to 50 in good health and CMV-seropositive. V gene TRBV4-1 combines with J gene TRBJ2-1; 15 positions match TRBD2. CDR3: CASSQVGLAGGPNRRDEQFF. For the CDR3, the DNA is TGCGCCAGCAGCCAAGTCGGACTAGCGGGAGGGCCTAACCGTCGCGATGAGCAGTTCTTC.